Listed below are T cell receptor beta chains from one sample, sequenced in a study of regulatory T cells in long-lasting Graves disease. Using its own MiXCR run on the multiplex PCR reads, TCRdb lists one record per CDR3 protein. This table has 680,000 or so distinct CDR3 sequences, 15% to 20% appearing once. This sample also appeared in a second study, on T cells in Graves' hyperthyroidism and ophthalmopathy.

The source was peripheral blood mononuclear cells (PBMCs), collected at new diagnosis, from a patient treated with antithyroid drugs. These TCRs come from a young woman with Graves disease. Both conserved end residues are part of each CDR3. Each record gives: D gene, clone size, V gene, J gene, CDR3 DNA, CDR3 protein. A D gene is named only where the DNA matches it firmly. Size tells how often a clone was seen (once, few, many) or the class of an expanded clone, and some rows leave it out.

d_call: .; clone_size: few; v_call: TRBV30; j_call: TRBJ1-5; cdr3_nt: TGTGCCTGGAGTGTCGGTCATCAGCCCCAGCATTTT; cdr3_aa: CAWSVGHQPQHF
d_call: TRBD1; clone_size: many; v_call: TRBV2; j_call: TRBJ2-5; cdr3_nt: TGTGCCACCTCCATGGGACAGGGGTTTGAGACCCAGTACTTC; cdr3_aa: CATSMGQGFETQYF
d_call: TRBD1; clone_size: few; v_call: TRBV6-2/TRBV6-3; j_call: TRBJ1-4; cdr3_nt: TGTGCCAGCAGTCACCGGGACAGGGTAGAGAAACTGTTTTTT; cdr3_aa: CASSHRDRVEKLFF
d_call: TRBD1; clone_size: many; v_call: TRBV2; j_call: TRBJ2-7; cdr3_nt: TGTGCCAGCAGTCCTATCTCCGGGACAGGGGGCTACGAGCAGTACTTC; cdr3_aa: CASSPISGTGGYEQYF
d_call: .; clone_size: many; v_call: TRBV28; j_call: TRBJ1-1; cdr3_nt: TGTGCCAGCAGTCCCCATCAGGGCACTGAAGCTTTCTTT; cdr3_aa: CASSPHQGTEAFF
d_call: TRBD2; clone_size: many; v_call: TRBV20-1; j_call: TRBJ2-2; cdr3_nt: TGCAGTGCTAGGGGGGCCAGCGGGAGCGCGAACACCGGGGAGCTGTTTTTT; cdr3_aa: CSARGASGSANTGELFF
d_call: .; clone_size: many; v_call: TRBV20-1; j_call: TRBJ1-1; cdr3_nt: TGCAGTGCTAGGCCCCATATGTCGGGGGCGAGGACTGAAGCTTTCTTT; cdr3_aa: CSARPHMSGARTEAFF
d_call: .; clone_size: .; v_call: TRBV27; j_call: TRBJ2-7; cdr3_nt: TGCGCCAGCAGTTTATACGGGCCAGCCTACGAGCAGTACTTC; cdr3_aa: CASSLYGPAYEQYF
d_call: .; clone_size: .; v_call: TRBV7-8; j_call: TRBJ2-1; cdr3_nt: TGTGCCAGCAGCCGTGGGGGGATCGGTGAGCAGTTCTTC; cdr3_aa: CASSRGGIGEQFF
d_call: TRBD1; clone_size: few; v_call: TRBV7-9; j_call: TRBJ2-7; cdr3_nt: TGTGCCAGCAGCCGCCCGGACAGGGGGGACGAGCAGTACTTC; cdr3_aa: CASSRPDRGDEQYF
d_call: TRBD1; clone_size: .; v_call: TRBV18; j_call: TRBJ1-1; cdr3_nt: TGTGCCAGCTCACCCACAGGGGCGGGTTCTGAAGCTTTCTTT; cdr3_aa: CASSPTGAGSEAFF
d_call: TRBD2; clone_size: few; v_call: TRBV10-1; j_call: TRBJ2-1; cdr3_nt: TGCGCCAGCAGTGGAAGACTAGCCGAAGACAATGAGCAGTTCTTC; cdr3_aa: CASSGRLAEDNEQFF
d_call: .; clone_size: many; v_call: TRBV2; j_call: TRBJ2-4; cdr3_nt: TGTGCCAGCAGCCAAGAGGGGGGACGGAAGGGTTTC; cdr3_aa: CASSQEGGRKGF
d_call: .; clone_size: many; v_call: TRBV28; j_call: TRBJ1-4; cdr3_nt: TGTGCCAGCAGTTTATCCGTTGTGTGGACGGCTAATGAAAAATTGTTTTTT; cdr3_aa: CASSLSVVWTANEKLFF
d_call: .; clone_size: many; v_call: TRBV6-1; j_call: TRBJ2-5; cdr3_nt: TGTGCCAGCAGTGAGGTGCGGGGCTGGGAGACCCAGTACTTC; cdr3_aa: CASSEVRGWETQYF
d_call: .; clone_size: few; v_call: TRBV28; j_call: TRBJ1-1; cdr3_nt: TGTGCCAGCAGTTTACTATCGAGCCCCCCAAGAGCGGCTTTCTTT; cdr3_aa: CASSLLSSPPRAAFF
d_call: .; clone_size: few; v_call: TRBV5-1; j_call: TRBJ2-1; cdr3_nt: TGCGCCAGCAGCTCACAGCCTCAGGGGGGCTACAATGAGCAGTTCTTC; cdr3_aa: CASSSQPQGGYNEQFF
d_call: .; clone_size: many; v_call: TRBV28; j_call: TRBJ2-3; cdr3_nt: TGTGCCAGCAGTTCGGCAGCCAACACAGATACGCAGTATTTT; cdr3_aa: CASSSAANTDTQYF
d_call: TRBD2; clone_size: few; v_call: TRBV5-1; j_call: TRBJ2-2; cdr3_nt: TGCGCCAGCAGCCCGGGGGGACGGAGGATGGTTCCGGGGGAGCTGTTTTTT; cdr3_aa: CASSPGGRRMVPGELFF
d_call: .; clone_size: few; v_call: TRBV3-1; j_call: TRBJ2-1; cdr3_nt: TGTGCCAGCAGCTCCTCTCACTTGGCGGCCAATGAGCAGTTCTTC; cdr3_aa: CASSSSHLAANEQFF
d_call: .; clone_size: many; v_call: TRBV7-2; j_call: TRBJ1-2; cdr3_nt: TGTGCCAGCAGCATAGAGAGCTTCTATGGCTACACCTTC; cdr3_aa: CASSIESFYGYTF
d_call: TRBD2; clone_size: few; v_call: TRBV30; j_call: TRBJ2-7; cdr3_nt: TGTGCCTGGAGCAAGCCGGGACTAGCGGGAGCTGTGCAGTACTTC; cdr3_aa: CAWSKPGLAGAVQYF